What follows describes a single T cell receptor (beta chain). Its matching antigen is unknown. The sample belongs to a study of immune heterogeneity within non-small cell lung tumors. Points from the study as a whole: A significant, moderate positive correlation (R about 0.34) linked local T-cell clonality and tumor mutational burden. Within each patient, tumor sites shared identical dominant CDR3 beta clonotypes and also held site-unique high-frequency clones.

TCR beta CDR3 was amplified by multiplex PCR using 32 V and 13 J primers. Using its own MiXCR run on the multiplex PCR reads, TCRdb lists one record per CDR3 protein. The sample includes 12,000 to 15,000 distinct CDR3 sequences, 30% to 35% of them seen just once. V was pared by 4 bases and J by 6 bases, with 12 bases of the junction left unmatched. CDR3 length equals 16 residues. Germline V gene lookup returns CDR1 MGHRA and CDR2 YSYEKL. Bulk tumor genomic DNA served as template, at about 600 ng per sample. During surgery, several far-apart biopsies were obtained from every primary tumor. With untreated, newly diagnosed non-small cell lung cancer, the patients went on to undergo curative surgery. All donors had received a new diagnosis of non-small cell lung cancer and were undergoing surgery with curative intent.

The J gene is TRBJ1-1, the V gene TRBV4-1, with TRBD1 matching 9 bases. Specimen: lung tumor tissue. The clonotype was recovered from a woman between 45 and 65 years old with non-small cell lung cancer. CDR3 in DNA: TGCGCCAGCAGCCCAAAATTGACAGGGGGGCCTCCTGAAGCTTTCTTT. Its translation is CASSPKLTGGPPEAFF.